A single T cell receptor (beta chain) is shown here with its context. This table comes from immunoSEQ multiplex PCR, and its TCRdb copy is limited to in-frame clones, with some not included. Among approximately 240,000 clones listed, approximately 86% were seen once. The sample comes from a study of blood T cell repertoires in COVID-19. The CDR3 extends over 12 amino acids. The V end was cut by 1 base, the J end by 9 bases, with 4 bases between. Germline V CDR1 and CDR2: MDHEN, SYDVKM. The TCR comes from a woman aged 30 to 39 with acute COVID-19. The chain recombines TRBV28 with TRBJ1-6; D ambiguous. The source material was PBMCs or T cells enriched from blood (not recorded which). The CDR3 region has the DNA TGTGCCAGCAGTTTATTGCGTTCACCCCTCCACTTT. This codes for CASSLLRSPLHF.